These T cell receptor beta chains were read from a single sample in a study of T-cell memory formation after mild COVID-19. One entry per CDR3 protein results from TCRdb running MiXCR on the 5' RACE reads. The sample consists of more than 150,000 distinct CDR3 sequences, about 20% of them appearing once. Input material: PBMCs or a T cell subset sorted from them (not recorded which). The source is an adult woman who had mild COVID-19 (a few samples of this study predate the infection). Cell type and time point are not known. The CDR3 runs from the conserved cysteine through the conserved F or W. The order of the fields is D gene, V gene, J gene, clone size, CDR3 length, CDR3 DNA, CDR3 protein. The D gene is left open where the match is weak. Part of the rows lack a size; the others show once, few, many or a class for expanded clones.

d_gene: -
v_gene: TRBV5-1
j_gene: TRBJ2-2
abundance: -
len: 14
CDR3nt: TGCGCCAGCAGCTTCACAGGGTTGACCGGGGAGCTGTTTTTT
CDR3aa: CASSFTGLTGELFF

d_gene: -
v_gene: TRBV12-5
j_gene: TRBJ2-5
abundance: few
len: 15
CDR3nt: TGTGCTAGTGGTTCCCCGGCAGGGCCCCAAGAGACCCAGTACTTC
CDR3aa: CASGSPAGPQETQYF

d_gene: TRBD2
v_gene: TRBV6-5
j_gene: TRBJ2-3
abundance: -
len: 15
CDR3nt: TGTGCCAGCAGGACTGGACTAGCTGGAACAGATACGCAGTATTTT
CDR3aa: CASRTGLAGTDTQYF

d_gene: -
v_gene: TRBV4-1
j_gene: TRBJ2-7
abundance: -
len: 12
CDR3nt: TGCGCCAGCAGCCAAGGAGACAGCGAGCAGTACTTC
CDR3aa: CASSQGDSEQYF

d_gene: TRBD1
v_gene: TRBV7-6
j_gene: TRBJ2-5
abundance: many
len: 15
CDR3nt: TGTGCCAGCAGCTTGGAGACAGGGGGCGCGGAGACCCAGTACTTC
CDR3aa: CASSLETGGAETQYF

d_gene: -
v_gene: TRBV10-3
j_gene: TRBJ2-7
abundance: -
len: 15
CDR3nt: TGTGCCATCAGTGAGTCGTGGGACTCCACCTACGAGCAGTACTTC
CDR3aa: CAISESWDSTYEQYF

d_gene: -
v_gene: TRBV7-9
j_gene: TRBJ2-7
abundance: -
len: 17
CDR3nt: TGTGCCAGCAGCCCCTGGGGGCGCGGGAGTGAATCCTACGAGCAGTACTTC
CDR3aa: CASSPWGRGSESYEQYF

d_gene: TRBD2
v_gene: TRBV2
j_gene: TRBJ2-7
abundance: -
len: 15
CDR3nt: TGTGCCAGCAGAGGGACTACGAGGAGTTGGTACGAGCAGTACTTC
CDR3aa: CASRGTTRSWYEQYF

d_gene: -
v_gene: TRBV24-1
j_gene: TRBJ1-5
abundance: -
len: 14
CDR3nt: TGTGCCACCAGAAGTGGGGAGGGCCATCAGCCCCAGCATTTT
CDR3aa: CATRSGEGHQPQHF

d_gene: TRBD1
v_gene: TRBV6-2/TRBV6-3
j_gene: TRBJ2-1
abundance: few
len: 14
CDR3nt: TGTGCCAGCAACAGGGGCTTATCCTACAATGAGCAGTTCTTC
CDR3aa: CASNRGLSYNEQFF